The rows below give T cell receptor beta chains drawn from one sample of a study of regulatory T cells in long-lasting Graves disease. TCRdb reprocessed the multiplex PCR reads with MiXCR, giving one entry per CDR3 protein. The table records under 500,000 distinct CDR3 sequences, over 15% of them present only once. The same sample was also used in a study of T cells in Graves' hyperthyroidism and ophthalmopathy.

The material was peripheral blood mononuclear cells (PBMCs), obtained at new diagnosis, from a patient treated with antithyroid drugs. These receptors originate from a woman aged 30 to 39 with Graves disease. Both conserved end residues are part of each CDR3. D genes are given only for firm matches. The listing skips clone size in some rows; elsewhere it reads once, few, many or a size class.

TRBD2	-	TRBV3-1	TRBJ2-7	CASSQRIALAGFSYEQYF	TGTGCCAGCAGCCAGAGAATAGCTCTAGCGGGCTTCTCCTACGAGCAGTACTTC
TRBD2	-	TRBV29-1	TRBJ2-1	CSVEGLRSGRPVLNNEQFF	TGCAGCGTTGAAGGTTTGCGAAGCGGGAGGCCCGTTCTGAACAATGAGCAGTTCTTC
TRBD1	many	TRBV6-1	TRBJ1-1	CASSERRQGPNTEAFF	TGTGCCAGCAGTGAACGCCGACAGGGACCGAACACTGAAGCTTTCTTT
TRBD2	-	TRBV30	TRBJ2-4	CASSMAPAAGRGNIQYF	TGTGCCAGTAGTATGGCTCCCGCGGCCGGGAGGGGAAACATTCAGTACTTC
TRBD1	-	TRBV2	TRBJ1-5	CASRSLGGMKPQHF	TGTGCCAGCAGATCCCTAGGGGGCATGAAGCCCCAGCATTTT
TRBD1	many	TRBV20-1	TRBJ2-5	CSAQDRPDRETQYF	TGCAGTGCCCAGGACAGGCCCGACCGGGAGACCCAGTACTTC
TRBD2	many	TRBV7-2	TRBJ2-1	CASGGLAGYNEQFF	TGTGCCAGCGGAGGACTAGCGGGATACAATGAGCAGTTCTTC
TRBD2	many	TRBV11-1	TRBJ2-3	CASSPLAGGSTDTQYF	TGTGCCAGCAGCCCACTAGCGGGAGGGTCAACAGATACGCAGTATTTT
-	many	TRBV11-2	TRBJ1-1	CASSTRQVGLRSTEAFF	TGTGCCAGCAGCACCCGTCAGGTGGGCCTAAGGAGCACTGAAGCTTTCTTT
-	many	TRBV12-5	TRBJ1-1	CASGLDPWGGMNTEAFF	TGTGCTAGTGGTTTGGACCCCTGGGGGGGTATGAACACTGAAGCTTTCTTT
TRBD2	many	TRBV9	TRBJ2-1	CASSLGLEGYNEQFF	TGTGCCAGCAGCCTTGGACTAGAAGGTTACAATGAGCAGTTCTTC
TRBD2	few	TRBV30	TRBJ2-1	CAWSQGTSDIDEQFF	TGTGCCTGGAGCCAGGGGACTAGCGATATCGATGAGCAGTTCTTC
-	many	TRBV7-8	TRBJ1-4	CASSLRGPTIELFF	TGTGCCAGCAGCTTAAGGGGCCCCACGATAGAACTGTTTTTT
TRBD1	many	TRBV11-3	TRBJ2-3	CASSSSIGGSGPQGDTDTQYF	TGTGCCAGCAGCTCCTCCATAGGGGGCAGCGGTCCTCAAGGAGACACAGATACGCAGTATTTT
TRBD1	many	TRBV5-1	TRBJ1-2	CASSARRDRAGQDYGYTF	TGCGCCAGCAGCGCTCGGCGCGACAGGGCTGGGCAGGACTATGGCTACACCTTC
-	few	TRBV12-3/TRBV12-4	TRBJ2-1	CASLPRTVGEQFF	TGTGCCAGCTTACCGAGGACTGTTGGTGAGCAGTTCTTC
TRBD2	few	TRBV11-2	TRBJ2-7	CASSPSSGNTYEQYF	TGTGCCAGCAGCCCTTCTAGCGGGAATACTTACGAGCAGTACTTC
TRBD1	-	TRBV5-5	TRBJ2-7	CASSLVLGQDGFSYEQYF	TGTGCCAGCAGCTTGGTTTTGGGACAGGACGGATTTTCCTACGAGCAGTACTTC
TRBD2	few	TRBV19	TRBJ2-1	CASSMWTSGAQNSGNEQFF	TGTGCCAGTAGTATGTGGACTAGCGGAGCGCAGAATTCAGGTAATGAGCAGTTCTTC
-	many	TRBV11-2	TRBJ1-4	CASSLERGEKLFF	TGTGCCAGCAGCTTAGAACGTGGTGAAAAACTGTTTTTT
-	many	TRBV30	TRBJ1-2	CAWSVHLQNYGYTF	TGTGCCTGGAGTGTACACTTGCAAAACTATGGCTACACCTTC
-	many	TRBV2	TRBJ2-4	CASRPSGHKNIQYF	TGTGCCAGCCGTCCTTCTGGACACAAAAACATTCAGTACTTC
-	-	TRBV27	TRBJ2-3	CASDLQGGSTDTQYF	TGTGCCAGCGACCTACAGGGTGGCAGCACAGATACGCAGTATTTT
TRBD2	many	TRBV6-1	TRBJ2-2	CASSNGRAVGGELFF	TGTGCCAGCAGTAACGGGAGGGCCGTGGGCGGGGAGCTGTTTTTT
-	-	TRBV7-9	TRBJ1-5	CASSPGGEFQPQHF	TGTGCCAGCAGCCCCGGCGGGGAGTTTCAGCCCCAGCATTTT
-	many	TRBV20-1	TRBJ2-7	CSARVGGGGYEQYF	TGCAGTGCTAGAGTCGGGGGCGGAGGGTACGAGCAGTACTTC
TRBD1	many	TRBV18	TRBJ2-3	CASSPWGQGTDTQYF	TGTGCCAGCTCACCATGGGGACAGGGAACAGATACGCAGTATTTT
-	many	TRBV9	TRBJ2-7	CASSVSRDHEQYF	TGTGCCAGCAGCGTATCGAGGGACCACGAGCAGTACTTC
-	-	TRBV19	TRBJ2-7	CASSIDGMYNEQYF	TGTGCCAGTAGTATAGACGGAATGTACAATGAGCAGTACTTC
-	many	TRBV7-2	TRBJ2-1	CASSRGEQFF	TGTGCCAGCAGCCGGGGTGAGCAGTTCTTC
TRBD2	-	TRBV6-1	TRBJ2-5	CAAGGAGRTQYF	TGTGCCGCGGGAGGGGCCGGCAGGACCCAGTACTTC
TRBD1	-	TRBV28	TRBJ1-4	CASSPPGTGNEKLFF	TGTGCCAGCAGTCCCCCCGGGACAGGGAATGAAAAACTGTTTTTT
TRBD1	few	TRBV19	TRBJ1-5	CASSMRAHRGSNQPQHF	TGTGCCAGTAGTATGAGGGCCCACAGGGGTAGCAATCAGCCCCAGCATTTT
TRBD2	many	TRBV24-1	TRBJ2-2	CATGSSSGTNTGELFF	TGTGCCACCGGGAGTTCTAGCGGGACGAACACCGGGGAGCTGTTTTTT
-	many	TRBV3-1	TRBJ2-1	CASSQGFNEQFF	TGTGCCAGCAGCCAGGGGTTCAATGAGCAGTTCTTC
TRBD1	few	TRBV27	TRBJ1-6	CASSLGQGGRSPLHF	TGTGCCAGCAGTTTGGGACAGGGTGGGCGTTCACCCCTCCACTTT
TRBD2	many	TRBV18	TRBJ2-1	CASSPESGRANEQFF	TGTGCCAGCTCACCCGAGAGCGGGAGGGCCAATGAGCAGTTCTTC
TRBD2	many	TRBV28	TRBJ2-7	CASSAPGLASGSYEQYF	TGTGCCAGCAGCGCTCCGGGACTAGCGTCTGGTAGCTACGAGCAGTACTTC
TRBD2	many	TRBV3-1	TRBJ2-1	CASSQGAGGLLEQFF	TGTGCCAGCAGCCAAGGAGCGGGAGGGCTTCTTGAGCAGTTCTTC
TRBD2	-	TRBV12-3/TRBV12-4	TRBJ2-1	CASSKTSGSGEQFF	TGTGCCAGCAGCAAGACTAGCGGGAGCGGTGAGCAGTTCTTC
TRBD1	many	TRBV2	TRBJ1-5	CASRRQGANQPQHF	TGTGCCAGCAGAAGACAGGGGGCGAATCAGCCCCAGCATTTT
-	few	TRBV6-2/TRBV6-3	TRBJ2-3	CASSYGIDTQYF	TGTGCCAGCAGTTACGGAATCGATACGCAGTATTTT
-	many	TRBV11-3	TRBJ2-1	CASSLGGNSNEQFF	TGTGCCAGCAGCTTAGGGGGGAACAGCAATGAGCAGTTCTTC
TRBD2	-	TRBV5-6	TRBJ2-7	CASSPYTSGISYEQYF	TGTGCCAGCAGCCCTTACACTAGCGGAATTTCCTACGAGCAGTACTTC
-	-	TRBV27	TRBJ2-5	CASSPIGETQYF	TGTGCCAGCAGTCCTATTGGCGAGACCCAGTACTTC
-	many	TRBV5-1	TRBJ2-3	CASSLTGARTDTQYF	TGTGCCAGCAGCTTGACGGGAGCCCGTACAGATACGCAGTATTTT
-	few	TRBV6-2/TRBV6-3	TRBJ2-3	CASSRDSRPPTDTQYF	TGTGCCAGCAGCCGGGACTCCAGACCCCCCACAGATACGCAGTATTTT
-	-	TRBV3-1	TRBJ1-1	CASSLTGVPNTEAFF	TGTGCCAGCAGCCTCACCGGGGTCCCGAACACTGAAGCTTTCTTT
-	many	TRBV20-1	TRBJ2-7	CSARSDLGEQYF	TGCAGTGCCAGAAGCGATCTAGGAGAGCAGTACTTC
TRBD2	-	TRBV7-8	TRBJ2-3	CATAAGTSGADTQYF	TGTGCCACCGCAGCCGGGACTAGCGGGGCAGATACGCAGTATTTT
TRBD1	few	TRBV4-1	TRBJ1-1	CASSTTGGASTEAFF	TGCGCCAGCAGCACGACAGGGGGCGCATCGACTGAAGCTTTCTTT